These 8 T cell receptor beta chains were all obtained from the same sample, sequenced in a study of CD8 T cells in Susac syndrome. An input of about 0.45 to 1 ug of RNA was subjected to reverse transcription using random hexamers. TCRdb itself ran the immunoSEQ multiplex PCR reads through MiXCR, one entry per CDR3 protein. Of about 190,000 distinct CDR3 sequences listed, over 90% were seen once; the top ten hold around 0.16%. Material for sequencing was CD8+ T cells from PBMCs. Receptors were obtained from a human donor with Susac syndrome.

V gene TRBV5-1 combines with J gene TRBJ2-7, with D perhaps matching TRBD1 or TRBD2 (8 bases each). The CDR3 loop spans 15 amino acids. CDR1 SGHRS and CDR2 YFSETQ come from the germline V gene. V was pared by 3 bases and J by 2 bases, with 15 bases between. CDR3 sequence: CASSSGGTGAYEQYF. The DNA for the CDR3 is TGCGCCAGCAGCTCGGGGGGGACAGGAGCCTACGAGCAGTACTTC.

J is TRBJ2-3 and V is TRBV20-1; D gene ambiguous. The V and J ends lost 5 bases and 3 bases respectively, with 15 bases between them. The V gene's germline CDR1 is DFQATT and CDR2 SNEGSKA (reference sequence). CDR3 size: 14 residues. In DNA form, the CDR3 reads TGCAGTGCTCCAGGACCCTTTGAGACAGATACGCAGTATTTT. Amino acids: CSAPGPFETDTQYF.

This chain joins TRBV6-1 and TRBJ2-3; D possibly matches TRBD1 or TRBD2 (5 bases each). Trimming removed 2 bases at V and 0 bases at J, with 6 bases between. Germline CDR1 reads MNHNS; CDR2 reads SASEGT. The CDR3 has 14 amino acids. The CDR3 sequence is CASSEWGSTDTQYF. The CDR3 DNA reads TGTGCCAGCAGTGAATGGGGGAGCACAGATACGCAGTATTTT.

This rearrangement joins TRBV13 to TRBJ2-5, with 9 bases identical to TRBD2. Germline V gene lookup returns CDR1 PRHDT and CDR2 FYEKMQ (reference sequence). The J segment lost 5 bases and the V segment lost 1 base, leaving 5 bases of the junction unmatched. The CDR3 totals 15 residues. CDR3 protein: CASSLVAGEGETQYF. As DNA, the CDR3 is TGTGCCAGCAGCTTAGTAGCGGGAGAGGGGGAGACCCAGTACTTC.

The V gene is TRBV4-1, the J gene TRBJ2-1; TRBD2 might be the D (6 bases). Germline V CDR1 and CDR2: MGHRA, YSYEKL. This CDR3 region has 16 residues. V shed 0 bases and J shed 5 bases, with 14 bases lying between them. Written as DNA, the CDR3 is TGCGCCAGCAGCCAAGATCGGGCTAGCGAGGACAATGAGCAGTTCTTC. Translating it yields CASSQDRASEDNEQFF.

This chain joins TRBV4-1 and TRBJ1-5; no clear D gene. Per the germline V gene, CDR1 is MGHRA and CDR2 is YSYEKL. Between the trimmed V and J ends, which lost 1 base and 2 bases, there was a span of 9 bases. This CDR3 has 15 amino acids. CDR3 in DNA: TGCGCCAGCAGCCAAGGACGTTCCGGCAATCAGCCCCAGCATTTT. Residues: CASSQGRSGNQPQHF.

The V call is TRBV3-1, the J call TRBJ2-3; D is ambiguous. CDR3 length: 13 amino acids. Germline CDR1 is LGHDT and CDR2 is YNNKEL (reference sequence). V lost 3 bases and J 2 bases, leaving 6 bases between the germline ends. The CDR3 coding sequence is TGTGCCAGCAGCCAGGAGTACACAGATACGCAGTATTTT. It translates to CASSQEYTDTQYF.

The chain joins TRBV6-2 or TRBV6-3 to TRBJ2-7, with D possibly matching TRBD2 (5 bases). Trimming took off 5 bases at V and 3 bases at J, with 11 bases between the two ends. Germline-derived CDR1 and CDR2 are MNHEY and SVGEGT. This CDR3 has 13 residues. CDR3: CASSTLGGYEQYF. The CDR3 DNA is TGTGCCAGCAGTACCCTAGGAGGCTACGAGCAGTACTTC.